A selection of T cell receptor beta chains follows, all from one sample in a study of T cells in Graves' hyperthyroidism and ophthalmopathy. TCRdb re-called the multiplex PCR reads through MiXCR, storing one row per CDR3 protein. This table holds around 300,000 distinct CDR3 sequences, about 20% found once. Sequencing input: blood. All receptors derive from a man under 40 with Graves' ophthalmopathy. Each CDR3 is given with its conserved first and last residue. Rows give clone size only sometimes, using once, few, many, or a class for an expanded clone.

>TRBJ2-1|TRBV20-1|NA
CSARSAPPHNEQFF
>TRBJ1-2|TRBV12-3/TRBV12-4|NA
CASSSGGEGSYGYTF
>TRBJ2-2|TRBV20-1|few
CSARSQGDTGELFF
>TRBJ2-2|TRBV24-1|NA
CATSDPPNGELFF
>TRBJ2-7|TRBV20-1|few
CSASPNRGWSYEQYF
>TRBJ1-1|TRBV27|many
CASSLAGQGYTEAFF
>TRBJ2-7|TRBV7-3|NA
CASSAGSGTGYEQYF
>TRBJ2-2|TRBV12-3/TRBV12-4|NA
CASSLGAGGGELFF
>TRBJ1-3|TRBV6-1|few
CASSSEDLPVATIYF
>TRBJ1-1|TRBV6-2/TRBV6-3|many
CASSYNSWITEAFF
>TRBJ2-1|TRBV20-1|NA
CSARVGGALYNEQFF
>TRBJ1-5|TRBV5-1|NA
CASSPQGNNNQPQHF
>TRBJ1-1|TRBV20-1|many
CSASILGRSAEAFF
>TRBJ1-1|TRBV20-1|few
CSAGRTGGFLGEAFF
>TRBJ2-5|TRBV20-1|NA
CSARDPLAGGETQYF
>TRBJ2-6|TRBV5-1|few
CASSYKEGQAGTGANVLTF
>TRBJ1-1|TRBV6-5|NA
CASSLTGRGNTEAFF
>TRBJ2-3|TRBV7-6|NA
CASSLGPSADTQYF
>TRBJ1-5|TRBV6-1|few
CASGAGSNQPQHF
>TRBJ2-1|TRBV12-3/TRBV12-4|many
CASSKEFAASLSNNEQFF
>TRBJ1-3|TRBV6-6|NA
CASSYRGPGNTIYF
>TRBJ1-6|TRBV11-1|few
CASSLTGESPLHF
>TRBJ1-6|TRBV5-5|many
CASSTVGESPLHF
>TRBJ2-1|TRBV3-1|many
CASSQQREQFF
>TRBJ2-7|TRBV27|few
CASSLKSHYEQYF
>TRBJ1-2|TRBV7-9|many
CASSSQGTEGGNYGYTF
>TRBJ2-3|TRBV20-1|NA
CTASGIASTDTQYF
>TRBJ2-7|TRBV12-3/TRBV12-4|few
CASSLQAGTIEQYF
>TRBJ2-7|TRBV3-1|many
CASSQGALYEQYF
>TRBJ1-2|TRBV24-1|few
CATSDPDTRSRNGYTF
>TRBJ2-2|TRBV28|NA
CASISWGTGELFF
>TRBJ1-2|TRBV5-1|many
CASSTTGTANYGYTF
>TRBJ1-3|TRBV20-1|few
CSARAGTGNTIYF
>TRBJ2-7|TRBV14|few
CASSQDSGLTSYEQYF
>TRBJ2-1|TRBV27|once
CASSRLAGSSYNEQFF
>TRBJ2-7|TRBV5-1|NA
CASSRTSGAYEQYF
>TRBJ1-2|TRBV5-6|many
CASNNYGQFRLYGYTF
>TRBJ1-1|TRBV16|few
CASSQRGGMNTEAFF
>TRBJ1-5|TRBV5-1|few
CASSLQGMSNQPQHF